This T cell receptor (beta chain) emerged from a study of cytomegalovirus exposure and HLA in healthy donors. Germline V lookup: CDR1 MGHRA, CDR2 YSYEKL. This CDR3 is 18 amino acids long. Trimming took off 1 base at V and 0 bases at J, with 16 bases between the two ends. With 60 Vbeta and 13 Jbeta primers, the PCR was carried out. Some clones are missing from TCRdb's copy, which holds only in-frame ones; the method was immunoSEQ multiplex PCR. Of approximately 180,000 clones listed, about 84% are singletons. The receptor was isolated from a young man in good health and CMV-seronegative. The specimen was PBMCs. The rearrangement links TRBV4-1 to TRBJ2-1; D not certain. DNA for the CDR3: TGCGCCAGCAGCCAAGTAGACCTAGGAATAAGCTCCTACAATGAGCAGTTCTTC. This codes for CASSQVDLGISSYNEQFF.